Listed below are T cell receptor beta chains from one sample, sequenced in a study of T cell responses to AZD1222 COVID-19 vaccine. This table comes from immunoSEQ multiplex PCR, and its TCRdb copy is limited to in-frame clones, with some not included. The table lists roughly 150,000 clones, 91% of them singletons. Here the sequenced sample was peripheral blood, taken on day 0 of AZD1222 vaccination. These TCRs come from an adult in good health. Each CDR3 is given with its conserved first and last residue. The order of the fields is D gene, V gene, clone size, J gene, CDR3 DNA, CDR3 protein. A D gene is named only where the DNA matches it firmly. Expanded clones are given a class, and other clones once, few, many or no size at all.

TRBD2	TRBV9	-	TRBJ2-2	TGTGCCAGCAGCGCGAACCCGGGAGGCACCGGGGAGCTGTTTTTT	CASSANPGGTGELFF
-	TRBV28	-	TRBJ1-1	TGTGCCAGCAGTTTTGGTTGGGGGTCCGACATGAACACTGAAGCTTTCTTT	CASSFGWGSDMNTEAFF
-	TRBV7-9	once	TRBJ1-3	TGTGCCAGCAGCTTAGCGAAGGATAGTGGAAACACCATATATTTT	CASSLAKDSGNTIYF
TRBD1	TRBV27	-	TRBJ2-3	TGTGCCAGCAGCTCGGTTCGAGACAGGGGAATAGATACGCAGTATTTT	CASSSVRDRGIDTQYF
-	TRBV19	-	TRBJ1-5	TGTGCCAGTAGTATAGATAGGACGCCGAGTCAGCCCCAGCATTTT	CASSIDRTPSQPQHF
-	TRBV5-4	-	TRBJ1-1	TGTGCCAGCAGCTTGGATGGCCGGATGAACACTGAAGCTTTCTTT	CASSLDGRMNTEAFF
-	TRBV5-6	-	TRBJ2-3	TGTGCCAGCACCTGGGCCCGGGGAGATACGCAGTATTTT	CASTWARGDTQYF
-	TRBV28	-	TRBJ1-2	TGTGCCAGCAGTTTTAGAGGGAATGGCTACACCTTC	CASSFRGNGYTF
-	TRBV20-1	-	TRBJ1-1	TGCAGTGCTAGTTCCCCAGCGCCCGAGAACACTGAAGCTTTCTTT	CSASSPAPENTEAFF
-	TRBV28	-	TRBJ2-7	TGTGCCAGCAGGCCCCCGGGCCTTTTAAAATCCTACGAGCAGTACTTC	CASRPPGLLKSYEQYF
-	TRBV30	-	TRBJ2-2	TGTGCCTGGAGTTCACCGGAGGGGGCCACCGGGGAGCTGTTTTTT	CAWSSPEGATGELFF
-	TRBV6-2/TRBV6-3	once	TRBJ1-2	TGTGCCAGCAGTTACTCGAGGTCTGGCTACACCTTC	CASSYSRSGYTF
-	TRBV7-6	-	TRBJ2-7	TGTGCCAGCAGCTTAGGGGTTGTGGGAACGAGGTTCAACGAGCAGTACTTC	CASSLGVVGTRFNEQYF
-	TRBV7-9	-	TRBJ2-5	TGTGCCAGCAGCTTAGACCAAGAGACCCAGTACTTC	CASSLDQETQYF
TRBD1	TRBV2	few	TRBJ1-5	TGTGCCAGCAGTTCCGACAGGGGATATAATAGCAATCAGCCCCAGCATTTT	CASSSDRGYNSNQPQHF
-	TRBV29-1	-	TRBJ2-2	TGCAGCGTGTCTTTTATAACAGCGAACACCGGGGAGCTGTTTTTT	CSVSFITANTGELFF
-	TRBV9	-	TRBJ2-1	TGTGCCAGCAGCGCCTCCCGAGGCAATGAGCAGTTCTTC	CASSASRGNEQFF
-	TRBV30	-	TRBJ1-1	TGTGCCTGGAGATGGGAGGTGGACACTGAAGCTTTCTTT	CAWRWEVDTEAFF
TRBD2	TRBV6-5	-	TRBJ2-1	TGTGCCAGCAGTTACAGGCTAGCGGGGGGGTACAATGAGCAGTTCTTC	CASSYRLAGGYNEQFF
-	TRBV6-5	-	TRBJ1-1	TGTGCCAGCAGACTCAAGAGAATTACTGAAGCTTTCTTT	CASRLKRITEAFF
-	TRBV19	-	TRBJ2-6	TGTGCCACCAGACAGGATTGGTCTGGGGCCAACGTCCTGACTTTC	CATRQDWSGANVLTF
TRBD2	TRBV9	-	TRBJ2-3	TGTGCCAGCAGCGTAGCTGGGGTGATGGGCGGGAGGGCCAGCACAGATACGCAGTATTTT	CASSVAGVMGGRASTDTQYF
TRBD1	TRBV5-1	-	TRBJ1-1	TGCGCCAGCAGCGATGACAGGGATTCAGCTGAAGCTTTCTTT	CASSDDRDSAEAFF
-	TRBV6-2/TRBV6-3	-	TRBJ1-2	TGTGCCAGCAGTAGAGGGGCACACTATGGCTACACCTTC	CASSRGAHYGYTF
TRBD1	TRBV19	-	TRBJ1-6	TGTGCCACCAGGACAGGGGGCAATAATAATTCACCCCTCCACTTT	CATRTGGNNNSPLHF
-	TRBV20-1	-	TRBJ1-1	TGCAGTGCTAGCCTGAACACTGAAGCTTTCTTT	CSASLNTEAFF
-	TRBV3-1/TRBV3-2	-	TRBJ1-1	TGTGCCAGCAGCCATGGGTGGGACACTGAAGCTTTCTTT	CASSHGWDTEAFF
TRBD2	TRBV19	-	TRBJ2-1	TGTGCCAGTAGTATAGAGGGACTAGCGGGGGGGCGAGAGTTCTTC	CASSIEGLAGGREFF
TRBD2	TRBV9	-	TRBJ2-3	TGTGCCAGCAGCGCGGGGCGGGAGGGCCTCCCAGATACGCAGTATTTT	CASSAGREGLPDTQYF
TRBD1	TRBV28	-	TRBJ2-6	TGTGCCAGCAGTCCCGACACGGACAGGGCCGGGGCCAACGTCCTGACTTTC	CASSPDTDRAGANVLTF
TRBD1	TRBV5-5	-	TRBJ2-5	TGTGCCAGCAGCCACGAGGACAGGGGAAGGGAGACCCAGTACTTC	CASSHEDRGRETQYF
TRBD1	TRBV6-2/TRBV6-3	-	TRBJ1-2	TGTGCCAGCAGTAAACCCGGGACAGGGTATCGTGACTATGGCTACACCTTC	CASSKPGTGYRDYGYTF
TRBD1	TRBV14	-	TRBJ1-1	TGTGCCAGCAGCCTCTTTCAGGGGGCTAACACTGAAGCTTTCTTT	CASSLFQGANTEAFF
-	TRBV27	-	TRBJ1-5	TGTGCCAGCAGTTTCAACTTGGGGAATCAGCCCCAGCATTTT	CASSFNLGNQPQHF
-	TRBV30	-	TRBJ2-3	TGTGCCTGGAGTGCAGGGGCGGGAGATACGCAGTATTTT	CAWSAGAGDTQYF
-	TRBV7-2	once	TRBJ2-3	TGTGCCAGCAGCTTAGGGGGCGGAGCTAGCACAGATACGCAGTATTTT	CASSLGGGASTDTQYF
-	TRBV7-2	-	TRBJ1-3	TGTGCCAGCAGCCTCCGACTCAGACAAAACTCTGGAAACACCATATATTTT	CASSLRLRQNSGNTIYF
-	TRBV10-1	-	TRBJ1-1	TGCGCCAGCAGTGAGTTAGTGGGGGGTCGCACTGAAGCTTTCTTT	CASSELVGGRTEAFF
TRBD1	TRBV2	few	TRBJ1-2	TGTGCCAGTGCGACAGGGGGCTATGGCTACACCTTC	CASATGGYGYTF
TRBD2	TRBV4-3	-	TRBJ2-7	TGCGCCAGCAGCCAAGAGCAAGCGGGACTCGACGAGCAGTACTTC	CASSQEQAGLDEQYF
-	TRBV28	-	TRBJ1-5	TGTGCCAGCAGTGCCCCAGGGGACCATCAGCCCCAGCATTTT	CASSAPGDHQPQHF
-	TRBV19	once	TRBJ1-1	TGTGCCAGTACCTTACTTCAAGGGTATCGCGCTTTCTTT	CASTLLQGYRAFF
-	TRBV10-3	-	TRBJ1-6	TGTGCCATCAGTGTAGGTGTGAGGGATTCACCCCTCCACTTT	CAISVGVRDSPLHF
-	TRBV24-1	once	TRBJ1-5	TGTGCCACCAGTGATGTGAGGGAGGGTCCAGGTCAGCCCCAGCATTTT	CATSDVREGPGQPQHF
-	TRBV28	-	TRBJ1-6	TGTGCCTCCGCTTGGGGGGGCAATTCACCCCTCCACTTT	CASAWGGNSPLHF
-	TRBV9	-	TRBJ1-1	TGTGCCAGCAGCGTACTTGGGGGTACGAACACTGAAGCTTTCTTT	CASSVLGGTNTEAFF
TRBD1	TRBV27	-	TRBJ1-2	TGTGCCAGCACCCCCGGGACAGGGGGCATCGGAGAGGGTGGCTACACCTTC	CASTPGTGGIGEGGYTF
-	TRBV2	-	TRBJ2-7	TGTGCCAGCAGTGGCTCCTACGAGCAGTACTTC	CASSGSYEQYF
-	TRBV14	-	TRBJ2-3	TGTGCCAGCAGCCACGGAATTCGGGACACAGATACGCAGTATTTT	CASSHGIRDTDTQYF
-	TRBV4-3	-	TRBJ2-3	TGCGCCAGCAGCCAAGATCAAGGGGGGGGAGCGTTCACAGATACGCAGTATTTT	CASSQDQGGGAFTDTQYF
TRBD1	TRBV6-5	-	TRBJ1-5	TGTGCCAGCAGTAGCCGGGACAGGGGCTATCAGCCCCAGCATTTT	CASSSRDRGYQPQHF
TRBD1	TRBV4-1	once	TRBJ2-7	TGCGCCAGCAGCCAAGAATATAAGGGCAGGGGGTTGAGGGAGCAGTACTTC	CASSQEYKGRGLREQYF
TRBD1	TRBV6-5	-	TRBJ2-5	TGTGCCAGCACCGTACAGACAGGGACCCAAGAGACCCAGTACTTC	CASTVQTGTQETQYF
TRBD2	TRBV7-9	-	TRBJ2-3	TGTGCCAGCAGCCAAAGCGGGATGGGGGGCACAGATACGCAGTATTTT	CASSQSGMGGTDTQYF
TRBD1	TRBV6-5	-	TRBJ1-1	TGTGCCAGCAGTTATGGGACAGGGACGAACACTGAAGCTTTCTTT	CASSYGTGTNTEAFF
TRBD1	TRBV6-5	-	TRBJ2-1	TGTGCCAGCAGGCAGACAGGGTTTGAGCAGTTCTTC	CASRQTGFEQFF